This T cell receptor (beta chain) was sequenced during a study of graft-versus-host responses after intestinal transplantation (dated by TCRdb to about 2021). Background for the entire study: The transplants that recipients received were multivisceral, liver-intestinal, or isolated intestinal. A peak of at least 4% donor T cells among recipient peripheral blood mononuclear cells was the definition used for donor T cell macrochimerism. Bulk TCR-beta CDR3 sequencing was used to track graft-versus-host and host-versus-graft alloreactive T cell clones in the graft, circulation and bone marrow after intestinal transplantation. To identify alloreactive clones, pre-transplant mixed lymphocyte reaction products were sequenced and then compared with unstimulated pre-transplant donor and recipient T cells. Samples from a few later patients were sequenced in-house on an Illumina MiSeq with MiXCR processing rather than by the commercial service. Every recipient was given anti-thymocyte globulin induction, followed by around three years of maintenance tacrolimus and steroids. The cohort enrolled some 23 intestinal transplant recipients, one of whom was a retransplant, and 3 patients without pretransplant specimens were excluded. Summary of the overall study and its limitations: In patients with donor T cell macrochimerism, the allografts had high GvH to HvG T cell clonal ratios. GvH clones were detected in recipient bone marrow, and some of these GvH clones were observed earlier in ileal mucosa or blood, consistent with an intestinal mucosal origin. Early after transplant, declines in HvG clones were associated with peak levels of circulating GvH clones. The conclusions were limited by the relatively low number and heterogeneity of the intestinal transplant patients.

The library was made by the immunoSEQ multiplex PCR assay. In most patients, genomic DNA was isolated using the Qiagen DNeasy Blood and Tissue Kit and sent frozen to Adaptive Biotechnologies for TCR sequencing. For most patients, genomic DNA was subjected to high-throughput TCR-beta CDR3 sequencing by Adaptive Biotechnologies. On the authors' methods: Adaptive's ImmunoSEQ software was the source of the TCR sequencing data for around 20 patients, while three other patients were processed with MiXCR and VDJtools. To correct CD4 versus CD8 sorting errors, sequences present in both subsets at a frequency ratio below 5:1 were removed. CDR3 nucleotide sequences shared between donor and recipient were removed because the origin of such sequences could not be assigned. To be classed as alloreactive, a clone needed at least 2-fold expansion over unstimulated cells and a minimum CFSE-low frequency of 0.002% (template counts) or 0.001% (read counts). A clone was considered mappable if detected in the sequenced pre-transplant spleen, lymph node, or MLR CFSE-low populations of the donor or recipient. Cumulative frequency of alloreactive clones was calculated as a percentage of all sequences weighted by copy number. Imported from immuneACCESS, the table was reduced by TCRdb to in-frame sequences with V and J called. These copies leave out some clones; in studies compared against another copy, an unresolved V gene accounts for under half, and the cause of the remainder is not known. V and J calls and clone size are copied from that table; D and trimming were computed from the DNA. The sample table lists about 92,000 clones, approximately 90% of them with a count of one. Together, the top ten hold 6% of the sample.

About this clone itself: Its antigen is not yet known. No base-level quality is on record; no much larger clone is a single base apart.

From the cysteine through the phenylalanine, the CDR3 covers 18 amino acids. The only DNA kept is the CDR3, 54 bases in frame from the first base. Germline trimming amounts to 4 bases on V and 0 bases on J, with 8 as the count of junction bases outside the gene matches. Looking up the germline V gene yields CDR1 MNHNS and CDR2 SASEGT. According to the study, the label for this sample's time point signals: cells obtained before transplantation from donor or recipient. CD3+CD4+ and CD3+CD8+ populations were FACS-sorted from unstimulated pre-transplant donor and recipient cells taken from spleen or lymph nodes.

This material consisted of unstimulated CD8+ T cells sorted from spleen or lymph node cells, taken before intestinal transplant. Recombination linked TRBV6-1 to TRBJ2-3, with TRBD2 identical over 12 junction bases. The TCR was taken from a human donor who received an intestinal transplant. The CDR3 has the sequence CASSATSGGYPSTDTQYF. The DNA reads TGTGCCAGCAGTGCAACTAGCGGGGGGTACCCGAGCACAGATACGCAGTATTTT.